This entry is about one TCR beta chain. This entry belongs to a study of blood T cell repertoires in COVID-19. About the research overall: Specimens from acute and convalescent COVID-19 originated in the United States, Italy and Spain. Sources were T cells, B-cell-depleted T cells, or PBMCs; the material itself was cDNA or gDNA.

As originally analysed: Estimation of nucleated cell counts was performed using reference gene primer amplification. TCRdb's table, derived via immunoSEQ multiplex PCR, lists solely in-frame clones and lacks some. The D gene and trimming were derived from the DNA, and the V and J assignments and clone size from that table. The table has roughly 130,000 clones, 86% seen once. The source of this sequence is a man aged 40-55 years with acute or convalescent COVID-19. The sample consisted of peripheral blood.

CDR3 in DNA: TGTGCCAGCAGCCAAGACGTAAGTACAGCATCTGAAGCTTTCTTT. Translation: CASSQDVSTASEAFF. The rearrangement links TRBV3-1 (or the pseudogene TRBV3-2) to TRBJ1-1; D call uncertain. Germline V gene sequence: CDR1 LGHDT, CDR2 YNNKEL (reference sequence). The CDR3 loop spans 15 amino acids. The V and J ends lost 0 bases and 6 bases respectively, with 14 bases between them.